This is a list of T cell receptor beta chains from one sample in a study of blood T cell repertoires in COVID-19. Measured with immunoSEQ multiplex PCR; TCRdb has only the in-frame clones, and not every one. The sample lists more than 200,000 clones, approximately 86% occurring once. What was sequenced was peripheral blood. These receptors all stem from a man aged 30-40 years with active or convalescent COVID-19. CDR3s include the opening cysteine and the closing phenylalanine or tryptophan. Fields, in order: V gene, D gene, clone size, J gene, CDR3 protein, CDR3 DNA. D genes are given only for firm matches. Clone size is given for some rows only: seen once, a few or many times, or a class if the clone is expanded.

TRBV3-1/TRBV3-2	NA	NA	TRBJ2-3	CASSLGGDTQYF	TGTGCCAGCAGCCTGGGGGGAGATACGCAGTATTTT
TRBV5-8	NA	NA	TRBJ2-5	CASSLLRGFPEKETQYF	TGTGCCAGCAGCTTGTTGAGAGGGTTCCCGGAAAAAGAGACCCAGTACTTC
TRBV5-4	TRBD1	NA	TRBJ1-1	CASGPQGATEAFF	TGTGCCAGCGGTCCACAGGGGGCCACTGAAGCTTTCTTT
TRBV10-3	NA	NA	TRBJ1-2	CAISEVRRGDYGYTF	TGTGCCATCAGTGAGGTCCGCCGGGGAGACTATGGCTACACCTTC
TRBV12-3/TRBV12-4	TRBD2	NA	TRBJ2-3	CASIRGGQDTQYF	TGTGCCAGCATCCGGGGGGGTCAAGATACGCAGTATTTT
TRBV3-1/TRBV3-2	NA	NA	TRBJ1-5	CASSWGGGALPQHF	TGTGCCAGCAGCTGGGGAGGGGGTGCTCTGCCCCAGCATTTT
TRBV6-2/TRBV6-3	NA	NA	TRBJ1-1	CASSSQGRWDTEAFF	TGTGCCAGCAGTTCCCAGGGAAGGTGGGACACTGAAGCTTTCTTT
TRBV6-4	TRBD2	NA	TRBJ2-3	CASSESGGSTDTQYF	TGTGCCAGCAGTGAAAGCGGGGGGAGCACAGATACGCAGTATTTT
TRBV20-1	NA	NA	TRBJ1-1	CSAGEVVAFF	TGCAGTGCCGGGGAAGTGGTAGCTTTCTTT
TRBV3-1/TRBV3-2	NA	NA	TRBJ1-2	CASSQGQASYGYTF	TGTGCCAGCAGCCAAGGACAGGCCAGCTATGGCTACACCTTC
TRBV7-6	TRBD1	NA	TRBJ1-2	CASSLGTGGDYGYTF	TGTGCCAGCAGCTTAGGGACAGGGGGCGACTATGGCTACACCTTC
TRBV10-3	TRBD2	NA	TRBJ2-3	CAISPGSGGADTQYF	TGTGCCATCAGTCCCGGGAGCGGGGGTGCGGATACGCAGTATTTT
TRBV5-1	NA	NA	TRBJ1-1	CASSLFAGDTEAFF	TGCGCCAGCAGCTTGTTCGCAGGGGACACTGAAGCTTTCTTT
TRBV5-1	TRBD2	NA	TRBJ2-3	CASSPLSLAGGGTDTQYF	TGCGCCAGCAGCCCTCTTTCTTTGGCGGGGGGGGGCACAGATACGCAGTATTTT
TRBV6-1	NA	NA	TRBJ1-2	CASSEDQGPGIYGYTF	TGTGCCAGCAGTGAAGATCAAGGTCCGGGGATCTATGGCTACACCTTC
TRBV28	TRBD1	NA	TRBJ1-5	CASRTGQGRGNQPQHF	TGTGCCAGCAGGACGGGACAGGGGCGAGGAAATCAGCCCCAGCATTTT
TRBV19	TRBD2	once	TRBJ2-1	CASSDVAGGPYEQFF	TGTGCCAGTAGTGATGTAGCGGGGGGGCCGTATGAGCAGTTCTTC
TRBV5-1	NA	NA	TRBJ2-3	CASSKGDTGLSTQYF	TGCGCCAGCAGCAAGGGGGATACCGGGTTATCTACGCAGTATTTT
TRBV6-6	TRBD1	NA	TRBJ2-4	CASSYMDRANIQYF	TGTGCCAGCAGTTACATGGACAGGGCGAACATTCAGTACTTC
TRBV6-5	NA	NA	TRBJ2-2	CASSYATGGRRELFF	TGTGCCAGCAGTTACGCGACAGGAGGCCGGAGGGAGCTGTTTTTT
TRBV27	NA	NA	TRBJ1-5	CASSLLGGRGDNQPQHF	TGTGCCAGCAGTTTACTCGGGGGCCGGGGGGACAATCAGCCCCAGCATTTT
TRBV5-4	NA	NA	TRBJ1-3	CASSPQTGSGNTIYF	TGTGCCAGCAGCCCACAGACAGGATCTGGAAACACCATATATTTT
TRBV19	TRBD1	NA	TRBJ2-1	CASGTGRSSYNEQFF	TGTGCCAGTGGGACAGGTAGGAGCTCCTACAATGAGCAGTTCTTC
TRBV11-2	NA	NA	TRBJ1-1	CASSLGAGTEAFF	TGTGCCAGCAGCTTAGGAGCCGGGACTGAAGCTTTCTTT
TRBV7-8	TRBD1	NA	TRBJ2-3	CASSLDRGADTQYF	TGTGCCAGCAGCTTAGACAGGGGGGCAGATACGCAGTATTTT
TRBV7-9	TRBD1	NA	TRBJ2-5	CASSYLGTGGQETQYF	TGTGCCAGCAGCTACTTAGGGACAGGCGGCCAAGAGACCCAGTACTTC
TRBV5-5	NA	NA	TRBJ2-7	CASGRNSYEQYF	TGTGCCAGCGGTCGAAACAGCTACGAGCAGTACTTC
TRBV5-4	TRBD1	NA	TRBJ2-2	CASSFGQGLITGELFF	TGTGCCAGCAGTTTCGGACAGGGCTTGATCACCGGGGAGCTGTTTTTT
TRBV11-3	TRBD1	NA	TRBJ2-7	CASSLPDGTVQSYEQYF	TGTGCCAGCAGCTTACCGGACGGGACAGTACAATCCTACGAGCAGTACTTC
TRBV7-9	NA	once	TRBJ1-2	CASSSLLGLQNYGYTF	TGTGCCAGCAGCTCCCTTCTGGGACTCCAAAACTATGGCTACACCTTC
TRBV7-8	NA	NA	TRBJ1-2	CASSLGVGLVTYTF	TGTGCCAGCAGCCTAGGGGTGGGGCTTGTGACGTACACCTTC
TRBV24-1	NA	NA	TRBJ1-5	CATIDWTANSNQPQHF	TGTGCCACCATTGACTGGACAGCAAATAGCAATCAGCCCCAGCATTTT
TRBV6-5	NA	NA	TRBJ1-4	CASSYSGGALGLFF	TGTGCCAGCAGTTACTCGGGGGGGGCGCTAGGGCTGTTTTTT
TRBV29-1	NA	NA	TRBJ1-1	CSVDEEMGEAFF	TGCAGCGTTGACGAGGAAATGGGTGAAGCTTTCTTT
TRBV11-2	NA	NA	TRBJ2-7	CASSLESPAYEQYF	TGTGCCAGCAGCTTAGAGTCCCCAGCCTACGAGCAGTACTTC
TRBV7-8	TRBD1	NA	TRBJ2-6	CASSIDRDPNLSGANVLTF	TGTGCCAGCAGCATCGACAGGGACCCAAACTTATCTGGGGCCAACGTCCTGACTTTC
TRBV5-1	TRBD2	NA	TRBJ2-1	CASSLASGTSGGPQFF	TGCGCCAGCAGCTTGGCCTCGGGGACTAGCGGGGGCCCACAGTTCTTC
TRBV3-1/TRBV3-2	TRBD2	NA	TRBJ2-7	CASSQGGGQAYEQYF	TGTGCCAGCAGCCAAGGCGGGGGGCAAGCCTACGAGCAGTACTTC
TRBV20-1	TRBD1	few	TRBJ1-2	CSASGRGLNSGYTF	TGCAGTGCTAGTGGGAGGGGGCTGAATAGTGGCTACACCTTC
TRBV4-2	NA	NA	TRBJ1-1	CASSEEDSVSHSEAFF	TGTGCCAGCAGCGAAGAGGACAGTGTTTCCCACTCTGAAGCTTTCTTT
TRBV27	TRBD2	NA	TRBJ2-7	CASSPGTSGGVRSYEQYF	TGTGCCAGCAGTCCCGGGACTAGCGGGGGCGTACGCTCCTACGAGCAGTACTTC
TRBV4-1	TRBD1	NA	TRBJ1-1	CASSQTSTGDTEAFF	TGCGCCAGCAGCCAAACGTCAACAGGGGACACTGAAGCTTTCTTT
TRBV3-1/TRBV3-2	TRBD1	NA	TRBJ2-7	CASSQPGQANPYEQYF	TGTGCCAGCAGCCAGCCGGGACAGGCTAACCCCTACGAGCAGTACTTC
TRBV5-1	TRBD1	NA	TRBJ2-7	CASSGTGGPYEQYF	TGCGCCAGCAGCGGAACAGGGGGCCCCTACGAGCAGTACTTC
TRBV5-1	TRBD2	NA	TRBJ2-5	CASSFSGGVETQYF	TGCGCCAGCAGCTTTAGCGGGGGGGTGGAGACCCAGTACTTC
TRBV4-2	NA	NA	TRBJ2-7	CASSLDTNSYEQYF	TGTGCCAGCAGCCTTGACACAAACTCCTACGAGCAGTACTTC
TRBV27	TRBD1	few	TRBJ1-1	CASSPRGRPAEAFF	TGTGCCAGCAGTCCCAGGGGGCGCCCAGCTGAAGCTTTCTTT
TRBV6-2/TRBV6-3	TRBD1	NA	TRBJ1-4	CASSYSGTGVKLFF	TGTGCCAGCAGTTACTCGGGGACAGGGGTAAAACTGTTTTTT
TRBV4-1	TRBD1	NA	TRBJ2-7	CASSPDLDRGAEEQYF	TGCGCCAGCAGCCCCGACCTGGACAGGGGGGCTGAAGAGCAGTACTTC
TRBV10-2	TRBD2	NA	TRBJ2-7	CASSQSGDPYEQYF	TGCGCCAGCAGTCAAAGCGGGGACCCCTACGAGCAGTACTTC
TRBV4-2	NA	NA	TRBJ2-2	CASSQVAGQMTGELFF	TGTGCCAGCAGCCAAGTTGCGGGACAGATGACCGGGGAGCTGTTTTTT
TRBV10-3	NA	NA	TRBJ2-1	CAISDLAKEQFF	TGTGCCATCAGTGATTTGGCAAAGGAGCAGTTCTTC
TRBV18	TRBD1	NA	TRBJ1-4	CASSAGTGMTTNEKLFF	TGTGCCAGCTCAGCCGGGACAGGGATGACAACTAATGAAAAACTGTTTTTT